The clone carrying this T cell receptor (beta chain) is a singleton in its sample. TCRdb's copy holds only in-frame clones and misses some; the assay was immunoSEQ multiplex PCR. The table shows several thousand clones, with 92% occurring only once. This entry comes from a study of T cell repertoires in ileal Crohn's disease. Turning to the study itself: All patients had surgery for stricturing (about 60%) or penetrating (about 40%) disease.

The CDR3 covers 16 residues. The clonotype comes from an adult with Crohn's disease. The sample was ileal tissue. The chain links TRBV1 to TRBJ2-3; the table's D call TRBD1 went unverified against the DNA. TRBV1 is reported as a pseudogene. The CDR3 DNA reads TGCACCAGCAGCCAAGATAGGGACAGAATCACAGATACGCAGTATTTT. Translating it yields CTSSQDRDRITDTQYF.